A single sample is the source of the 20 T cell receptor beta chains below, sequenced in a study of cytomegalovirus exposure and HLA in healthy donors. 13 Jbeta primers and 60 Vbeta primers were used for the PCR. Sequencing used immunoSEQ multiplex PCR; TCRdb keeps in-frame clones, though not all of them. Of about 140,000 clones in the sample, over 60% were seen once. Input material: PBMCs. Receptor source: a man between 35 and 55 years old in good health and CMV-seropositive.

This clone was recorded a few times. The chain joins TRBV6-5 to TRBJ2-3; 7 nucleotides match TRBD2. There are 16 residues in the CDR3. CDR1 and CDR2 from the germline V gene are MNHEY and SVGAGI. V lost 0 bases, J lost 1 base, and 4 bases stayed unmatched. The CDR3 here is CASSYSKRGGTDTQYF. In nucleotides, the CDR3 is TGTGCCAGCAGTTACTCCAAGCGGGGAGGCACAGATACGCAGTATTTT.

J is TRBJ1-1 and V is TRBV28; 7 positions agree with TRBD1. V trimming: 5 bases; J trimming: 0 bases; junction bases outside the gene matches: 3. This CDR3 has 14 amino acids. Germline V gene sequence: CDR1 MDHEN, CDR2 SYDVKM. This CDR3 is CASSPQGMNTEAFF. For the CDR3, the DNA is TGTGCCAGCAGTCCACAGGGGATGAACACTGAAGCTTTCTTT.

The rearrangement links TRBV4-2 to TRBJ2-3; 11 bases match TRBD2. Germline V gene sequence: CDR1 LGHNA, CDR2 YNFKEQ. The V segment lost 1 base and the J segment 0 bases; nucleotides outside the gene matches: 6. The CDR3 runs 18 residues. CDR3 nucleotides: TGTGCCAGCAGCCAAGGTTCCGGGACTAGCGGAAGCACAGATACGCAGTATTTT. Translation: CASSQGSGTSGSTDTQYF.

There are a few counts of this clone. This chain joins TRBV5-1 and TRBJ2-7, with 8 bases identical to TRBD2. The CDR3 length is 15 residues. Germline V gene lookup returns CDR1 SGHRS and CDR2 YFSETQ. The V gene end was trimmed by 4 bases and the J gene end by 3 bases; junction bases not matched to a gene: 9. In DNA form, the CDR3 reads TGCGCCAGCAGCCGGGAGGGGGAAGTGGTCTACGAGCAGTACTTC. Protein: CASSREGEVVYEQYF.

The chain is built from TRBV7-2 and TRBJ2-7; 11 positions match TRBD2. The CDR3 contains 15 residues. Germline assignment: CDR1 SGHTA and CDR2 FQGNSA. The J segment lost 1 base and the V segment lost 5 bases, leaving 4 bases of the junction unmatched. Written as DNA, the CDR3 is TGTGCCAGCAGCGCAACTAGCGGGGGATCCTACGAGCAGTACTTC. It translates to CASSATSGGSYEQYF. Using reference TRBV7-2 and TRBJ2-7 for the parts outside the CDR3, the full variable domain is GAGVSQSPSNKVTEKGKDVELRCDPISGHTALYWYRQSLGQGLEFLIYFQGNSAPDKSGLPSDRFSAERTGGSVSTLTIQRTQQEDSAVYLCASSATSGGSYEQYFGPGTRLTVT.

The chain recombines TRBV5-4 with TRBJ2-5; tentative D call: TRBD1 (5 bases). V lost 1 base, J lost 1 base, and 11 bases lay in between. CDR1 and CDR2 from the germline V gene are SGHNT and YYREEE (reference sequence). The CDR3 extends over 15 amino acids. CDR3 sequence: CASSLTQGPQETQYF. CDR3 DNA sequence: TGTGCCAGCAGCTTGACCCAGGGCCCCCAAGAGACCCAGTACTTC.

A single count supports this clone. The CDR3 DNA reads as TGTGCCAGCAGCCGCGACAGAGTAAACACTGAAGCTTTCTTT. It is translated as CASSRDRVNTEAFF. This chain joins TRBV7-9 and TRBJ1-1, with D possibly TRBD1 on 5 matching bases. Germline lookup yields CDR1 SEHNR and CDR2 FQNEAQ (reference sequence). CDR3 length: 14 residues. V lost 5 bases and J lost 2, with 12 bases in between. Together with reference TRBV7-9 and TRBJ1-1, the CDR3 gives the full variable domain: DTGVSQNPRHKITKRGQNVTFRCDPISEHNRLYWYRQTLGQGPEFLTYFQNEAQLEKSRLLSDRFSAERPKGSFSTLEIQRTEQGDSAMYLCASSRDRVNTEAFFGQGTRLTVV.

This rearrangement joins TRBV5-1 to TRBJ2-3, with TRBD1 as a possible D gene (6 bases). The germline V and J ends were trimmed by 3 bases and 4 bases, with 9 bases remaining between them. CDR1 SGHRS and CDR2 YFSETQ come from the germline V gene. CDR3 length: 13 residues. This CDR3 reads CASSSQGSDTQYF. CDR3 in DNA: TGCGCCAGCAGCTCACAGGGATCAGATACGCAGTATTTT.

A remark on this clone: Sequence at one end of the junction differs from germline and may be a read error. The chain employs TRBV5-1 and TRBJ2-5, with 7 bases lining up with TRBD2. The CDR3 is made up of 17 amino acids. CDR1 SGHRS and CDR2 YFSETQ come from the germline V gene. CDR3 sequence (DNA): TGCGCCAGCAGCCGCCTTGGGACTAACAATTACCATGAGACCCAGTACTTC. Encoded protein: CASSRLGTNNYHETQYF.

V usage is TRBV11-2 and J usage is TRBJ2-7; D might be TRBD1 (6 bases). The germline V gene encodes CDR1 SGHAT and CDR2 FQNNGV. V was clipped by 3 bases and J by 1 base, with 7 bases between them. This CDR3 has 13 amino acids. CDR3 in DNA: TGTGCCAGCAGCTTTGGACAGTCCTACGAGCAGTACTTC. As protein: CASSFGQSYEQYF.

The CDR3 here is CASSLARQGKHTEAFF. The CDR3 nucleotides are TGTGCCAGCAGCTTAGCTCGACAGGGGAAGCACACTGAAGCTTTCTTT. V gene TRBV7-8 combines with J gene TRBJ1-1; 8 bases align to TRBD1. CDR3 length equals 16 residues. Germline CDR1 and CDR2: SGHVS and FQNEAQ. The junction had 6 bases not matched to a gene; V was cut back by 0 bases and J by 3 bases.

As to this clone: At one boundary the junction diverges from the germline segment, which might be a read error. The chain combines TRBV18 with TRBJ2-7; 7 bases match TRBD1. This CDR3 has 14 residues. Germline loops: CDR1 KGHSH, CDR2 LQKENI. Here the CDR3 DNA reads TGTGCAAGCTCACCACAGGGGTCAATCTACGAGCAGTACTTC. It encodes CASSPQGSIYEQYF.

The chain employs TRBV27 and TRBJ2-5; 8 nucleotides match TRBD1. CDR3 length: 14 amino acids. The J segment lost 4 bases and the V segment lost 5 bases, leaving 6 bases of the junction unmatched. Germline V CDR1 and CDR2: MNHEY, SMNVEV (reference sequence). CDR3 sequence (DNA): TGTGCCAGCAGTACGTACGGGACAGGAGAGACCCAGTACTTC. Protein product: CASSTYGTGETQYF.

This clone occurred once. CDR3 in DNA: TGCGCCAGCAGCCAAGCCCAGAACACCGGGGAGCTGTTTTTT. Translation: CASSQAQNTGELFF. This chain links TRBV4-1 with TRBJ2-2; no clear D. The length of the CDR3 is 14 residues. V was shortened by 1 base and J by 1 base, with 4 bases between the two germline ends. CDR1 is MGHRA, CDR2 YSYEKL, per germline.

This sequence joins TRBV29-1 and TRBJ1-2; 10 nucleotides line up with TRBD1. Trimming cost V 3 bases and J 7 bases; bases outside gene matches: 5. Germline V gives CDR1 SQVTM, CDR2 ANQGSEA. The CDR3 extends over 13 amino acids. Written as DNA, the CDR3 is TGCAGCGTTGAGGAGACAGGGGGCCTTGGCTACACCTTC. Its translation is CSVEETGGLGYTF.

V is TRBV5-1 and J is TRBJ1-2, with D maybe TRBD1 (6 bases). Germline values: CDR1 SGHRS, CDR2 YFSETQ. This CDR3 is 13 amino acids long. With 4 bases removed from V and 5 bases from J, the gap between germline ends came to 12 bases. The CDR3 protein is CASSLGQIYGYTF. In DNA, the CDR3 is TGCGCCAGCAGCCTAGGACAGATTTATGGCTACACCTTC.

This clone was recorded a few times. V gene TRBV4-3 combines with J gene TRBJ1-1; D is possibly TRBD1 (5 bases). This CDR3 contains 12 residues. Per germline, CDR1 LGHNA and CDR2 YSLEER. V was clipped by 0 bases and J by 7 bases, with 6 bases between them. The CDR3 nucleotides read TGCGCCAGCAGCCAAGATCAGGGTGAAGCTTTCTTT. Amino acids: CASSQDQGEAFF.

The chain links TRBV10-1 to TRBJ2-3, with 10 bases that match TRBD1. V dropped 6 bases and J dropped 2; count of bases not matched to a gene: 8. This CDR3 spans 16 amino acids. Germline CDR1 WNHNN, CDR2 SYGVQD (reference sequence). This CDR3 is CASSDLTGGLTDTQYF. CDR3 DNA: TGCGCCAGCAGCGACCTGACAGGGGGCCTCACAGATACGCAGTATTTT.

The chain is built from TRBV6-5 and TRBJ2-3, with a possible D match to TRBD1 (5 bases). The germline V gene has CDR1 MNHEY and CDR2 SVGAGI. The CDR3 extends over 15 amino acids. The V and J ends lost 5 bases and 6 bases respectively, with 18 bases between them. The DNA for the CDR3 is TGTGCCAGCAGTCCGTGGAAAGGGGCCAGGGATACGCAGTATTTT. Its translation: CASSPWKGARDTQYF.

In nucleotides, the CDR3 is TGTGCCAGCAGCCCTCGGTTAGCGGGAGGAATCGGGGAGCTGTTTTTT. It codes for CASSPRLAGGIGELFF. The gene calls are TRBV11-3 and TRBJ2-2; 10 bases align to TRBD2. This CDR3 has 16 amino acids. Unmatched junction bases numbered 10, after V lost 5 bases and J lost 7 bases. Germline CDR1 and CDR2: SGHNT and YENEEA.